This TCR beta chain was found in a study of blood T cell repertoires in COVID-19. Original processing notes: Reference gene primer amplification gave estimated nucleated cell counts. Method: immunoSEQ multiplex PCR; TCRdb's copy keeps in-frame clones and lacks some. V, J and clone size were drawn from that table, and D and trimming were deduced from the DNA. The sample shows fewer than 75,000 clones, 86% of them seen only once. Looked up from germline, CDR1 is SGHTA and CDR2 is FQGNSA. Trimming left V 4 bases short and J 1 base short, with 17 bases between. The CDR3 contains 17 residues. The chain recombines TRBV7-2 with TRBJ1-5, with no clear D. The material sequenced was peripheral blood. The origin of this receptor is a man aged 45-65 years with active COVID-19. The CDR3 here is CASSWALDFGSNQPQHF. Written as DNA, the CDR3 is TGTGCCAGCAGCTGGGCCTTGGATTTTGGAAGCAATCAGCCCCAGCATTTT.